This T cell receptor delta chain was obtained from a study of gamma-delta T cells after stem cell transplantation. Comments on this clone: This likely came from a read error, as a far larger clone is one base away. The same CDR3 is also encoded by other DNA sequences in this sample.

CDR3 length: 16 residues. CDR1 and CDR2 from the germline V gene are GEAIGNYY and EKD. The V and J ends lost 0 bases and 1 base, in that order; junction bases with no gene match: 5. TCRdb repeated clone calling on the RT-PCR reads with CATT. Here the sample spans about 5,700 delta-chain clones, 1.5% to 2% being singletons. Sequencing was done on a sample of gamma-delta T cells. This TCR came from a human donor. It is not recorded whose cells these are; they may come from a transplant donor. The J gene is TRDJ1, the V gene TRDV2; 9 bases line up with TRDD3. CDR3 nucleotides: TGTGCCTGTGACACCGTCGGGGATACGTCCACCGATAAACTCATCTTT. Protein sequence: CACDTVGDTSTDKLIF.